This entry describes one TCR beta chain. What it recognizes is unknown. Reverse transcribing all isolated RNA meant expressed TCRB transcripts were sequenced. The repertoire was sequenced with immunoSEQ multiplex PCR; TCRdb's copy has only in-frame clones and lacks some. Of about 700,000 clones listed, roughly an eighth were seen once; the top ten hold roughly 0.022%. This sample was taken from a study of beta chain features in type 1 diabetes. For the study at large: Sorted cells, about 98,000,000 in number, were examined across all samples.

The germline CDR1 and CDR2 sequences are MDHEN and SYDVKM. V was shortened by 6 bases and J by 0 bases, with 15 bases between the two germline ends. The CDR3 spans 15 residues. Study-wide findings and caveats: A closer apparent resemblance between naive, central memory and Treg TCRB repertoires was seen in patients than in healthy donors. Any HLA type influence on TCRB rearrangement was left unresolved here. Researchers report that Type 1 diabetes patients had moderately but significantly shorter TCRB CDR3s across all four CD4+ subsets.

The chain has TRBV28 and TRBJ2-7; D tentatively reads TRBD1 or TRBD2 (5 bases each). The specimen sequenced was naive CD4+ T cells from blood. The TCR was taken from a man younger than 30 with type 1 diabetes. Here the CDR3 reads CASSGPGRSSYEQYF. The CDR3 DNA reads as TGTGCCAGCAGCGGACCGGGACGTAGCTCCTACGAGCAGTACTTC.